These 20 T cell receptor beta chains share one sample of origin, sequenced in a study of molecular identifiers for immune sequencing clone quantification. TCRdb fed the PCR reads into MiXCR, producing one record per CDR3 protein. Here the sample spans more than 450,000 distinct CDR3 sequences, 25% being singletons. Sequencing was done on a sample of naive CD8+ T cells from blood, with Jurkat cell RNA spiked in. Noted subset: FACS-sorted CD8+CD4-CCR7+CD45RA+ naive T cells. The receptors come from a human donor in good health. Some libraries in this study had Jurkat cell RNA spiked in.

At least ten counts were recorded for this clonotype. V is TRBV12-3 or TRBV12-4 and J is TRBJ2-2; the match to TRBD2 covers 8 bases. The J segment lost 5 bases and the V segment lost 6 bases, leaving 8 bases of the junction unmatched. CDR3 length: 15 amino acids. CDR3 protein: CASSAAGEGTGELFF. The CDR3, as DNA: TGTGCCAGCAGCGCAGCGGGAGAGGGGACCGGGGAGCTGTTTTTT.

With regard to this clonotype: Just one base apart from a much larger clone, this may be a read error. The J gene is TRBJ2-7, the V gene TRBV30; the D is unclear. Looked up from germline, CDR1 is GTSNPN and CDR2 is SVGIG (reference sequence). The CDR3 totals 13 residues. CDR3 sequence: CAWSVTGPGEQHF. Here the CDR3 DNA reads TGTGCCTGGAGTGTGACGGGCCCTGGCGAGCAGCACTTC.

The chain's CDR3 is CASSLVVAGGPNTGELFF. The CDR3 DNA reads TGTGCCAGCAGCTTAGTCGTAGCGGGAGGACCGAACACCGGGGAGCTGTTTTTT. The V and J genes are TRBV7-6 and TRBJ2-2; the match to TRBD2 covers 10 bases. The CDR3 runs 18 residues. The V segment lost 1 base and the J segment 0 bases; nucleotides outside the gene matches: 5. Germline V CDR1 and CDR2: SGHVS, FNYEAQ.

This clonotype was detected many times. This chain joins TRBV5-1 and TRBJ2-5; TRBD2 matches at 9 bases. Per germline, CDR1 SGHRS and CDR2 YFSETQ. Germline trimming cut 1 base from V and 0 bases from J; bases unmatched to any gene: 1. The CDR3 covers 15 residues. CDR3 sequence: CASSLSGRYQETQYF. The CDR3 region has the DNA TGCGCCAGCAGCTTGAGCGGGAGGTACCAAGAGACCCAGTACTTC. Complete variable domain (other parts from reference TRBV5-1 and TRBJ2-5): KAGVTQTPRYLIKTRGQQVTLSCSPISGHRSVSWYQQTPGQGLQFLFEYFSETQRNKGNFPGRFSGRQFSNSRSEMNVSTLELGDSALYLCASSLSGRYQETQYFGPGTRLLVL.

The chain employs TRBV20-1 and TRBJ1-2; D is unclear. The CDR3 sequence is 13 residues long. The V gene lost 2 bases and the J gene lost 3 bases, with 10 bases spanning the gap. Germline loops: CDR1 DFQATT, CDR2 SNEGSKA (reference sequence). Here the CDR3 reads CSARQMDYYGYTF. The CDR3 region has the DNA TGCAGTGCTAGACAGATGGACTACTATGGCTACACCTTC.

Only a few counts were recorded for this clonotype. V is TRBV20-1 and J is TRBJ2-7; D is unresolved. V lost 1 base and J 2 bases, leaving 12 bases between the germline ends. CDR3 size: 14 residues. Germline CDR1 is DFQATT and CDR2 is SNEGSKA (reference sequence). CDR3 bases: TGCAGTGCTAGAGCGAGTGGATATACCTACGAGCAGTACTTC. Amino acid sequence: CSARASGYTYEQYF.

The chain joins TRBV3-1 to TRBJ1-2; D is uncertain. V lost 0 bases, J lost 3 bases, and 5 bases lay in between. The CDR3 sequence is 13 residues long. CDR1 and CDR2 from the germline V gene are LGHDT and YNNKEL (reference sequence). The CDR3 DNA follows: TGTGCCAGCAGCCAAGAGCTTTACTATGGCTACACCTTC. Protein sequence: CASSQELYYGYTF.

The rearrangement joins TRBV6-2 or TRBV6-3 to TRBJ2-2; TRBD1 aligns across 8 bases. V was clipped by 7 bases and J by 5 bases; unmatched bases: 15. CDR1 is MNHEY and CDR2 is SVGEGT in the germline V gene. The CDR3 is 17 amino acids. The CDR3 DNA follows: TGTGCCAGCACCTATATCAGGACAGGGTCGAGGACCGGGGAGCTGTTTTTT. Translating it yields CASTYIRTGSRTGELFF.

The chain is built from TRBV7-9 and TRBJ2-7, with D possibly being TRBD2 (6 bases). In germline, CDR1 is SEHNR, CDR2 FQNEAQ (reference sequence). The CDR3 is 16 residues long. V shed 4 bases and J shed 2 bases, with 18 bases lying between them. The chain's CDR3 is CASSYSETGVTYEQYF. CDR3 nucleotide sequence: TGTGCCAGCAGCTATAGTGAAACGGGGGTGACCTACGAGCAGTACTTC.

In its sample, this clonotype was seen many times. This chain joins TRBV20-1 and TRBJ2-7; D may be TRBD1 (5 bases). The V gene's germline CDR1 is DFQATT and CDR2 SNEGSKA (reference sequence). Between the trimmed V and J ends, which lost 3 bases and 3 bases, there was a span of 15 bases. This CDR3 region has 14 residues. The CDR3 region is CSASPGPSDYEQYF. The CDR3 bases are TGCAGTGCTAGCCCAGGGCCCTCCGACTACGAGCAGTACTTC.

The rearrangement links TRBV7-6 to TRBJ2-1; D is unclear. Trimming pared 2 bases from V and 5 bases from J, leaving 13 bases between. This CDR3 is built from 15 residues. The germline CDR1 and CDR2 sequences are SGHVS and FNYEAQ. For the CDR3, the DNA is TGTGCCAGCAGCTTATACCCGTCGGGCAACAATGAGCAGTTCTTC. Amino acids: CASSLYPSGNNEQFF.

This clonotype was observed a few times. This chain connects TRBV7-2 to TRBJ2-5, with 12 bases matching TRBD2. The CDR3 runs 17 residues. CDR1 is SGHTA, CDR2 FQGNSA, per germline. Losses at the gene ends were 2 bases for V and 1 base for J; bases not matched to a gene: 5. CDR3 amino acids: CASSLLGLAGPQETQYF. The CDR3 nucleotides read TGTGCCAGCAGCTTATTAGGACTAGCGGGACCCCAAGAGACCCAGTACTTC.

This clonotype has more than one count but fewer than ten. The gene calls are TRBV21-1 and TRBJ2-2; the table gives TRBD1 as D, unverified against the DNA. TRBV21-1 is a listed pseudogene. This CDR3 contains 15 residues. The CDR3 DNA sequence: TGTGCCAGCAGCAAAGGGGGGGAGAAGGCCGGGGAGCTGTTTTTT. Its translation: CASSKGGEKAGELFF.

This clonotype was seen a handful of times. V and J are TRBV4-3 and TRBJ1-2; D ambiguous. This CDR3 region has 15 residues. The germline gives CDR1 LGHNA, CDR2 YSLEER. Trimming pared 1 base from V and 4 bases from J, leaving 13 bases between. CDR3 DNA sequence: TGCGCCAGCAGCCAAGTTTTGGCCAGTGGCTATGGCTACACCTTC. Translating gives CASSQVLASGYGYTF.

This clonotype showed up just a few times. The chain uses TRBV28 and TRBJ2-7, with D possibly matching TRBD2 (5 bases). This CDR3 region has 15 residues. Looked up from germline, CDR1 is MDHEN and CDR2 is SYDVKM. Trimming took 7 bases from V and 0 from J, leaving 16 bases between them. CDR3 nucleotide sequence: TGTGCCAGCACCTCCTACCTGGGAGCCTCCTACGAGCAGTACTTC. This gives the protein CASTSYLGASYEQYF. The full variable domain, rest sourced from reference TRBV28 and TRBJ2-7, is DVKVTQSSRYLVKRTGEKVFLECVQDMDHENMFWYRQDPGLGLRLIYFSYDVKMKEKGDIPEGYSVSREKKERFSLILESASTNQTSMYLCASTSYLGASYEQYFGPGTRLTVT.

There are many counts of this clonotype. The chain is built from TRBV14 and TRBJ1-1, with D maybe TRBD1 (5 bases). This CDR3 is built from 17 residues. From germline, CDR1 is SGHDN and CDR2 FVKESK. V lost 4 bases and J lost 3, with 21 bases in between. In DNA, the CDR3 is TGTGCCAGCAGCCCGGTCCCGATCAGGGTTTCCGACACTGAAGCTTTCTTT. Translating gives CASSPVPIRVSDTEAFF.

This clonotype was observed a few times. It is likely a read error, because the conserved phenylalanine at the end of the CDR3 is missing. The rearrangement uses TRBV18 and TRBJ2-1, with 7 bases lining up with TRBD1. CDR3 length: 14 amino acids. V gave up 3 bases and J gave up 5 bases; unmatched junction bases: 4. Per germline, CDR1 KGHSH and CDR2 LQKENI. This CDR3 reads CASSPWDRDNEQFL. The CDR3 region has the DNA TGTGCCAGCTCACCCTGGGACAGAGACAATGAGCAGTTCCTC.

V and J are TRBV20-1 and TRBJ1-3; D unresolved. V lost 0 bases and J 1 base, leaving 16 bases between the germline ends. CDR3 size: 17 residues. The germline CDR1 and CDR2 sequences are DFQATT and SNEGSKA (reference sequence). CDR3 sequence (DNA): TGCAGTGCTAGAGAGGCGCGGACGGATCGGTCTGGAAACACCATATATTTT. It is translated as CSAREARTDRSGNTIYF.

This clonotype showed up many times. The rearrangement uses TRBV3-1 and TRBJ1-5, with 8 bases aligning to TRBD1. Germline values: CDR1 LGHDT, CDR2 YNNKEL (reference sequence). The junction had 9 bases not matched to a gene; V was cut back by 5 bases and J by 6 bases. The CDR3 length is 15 residues. The CDR3 reads CASSKTGASLQPQHF. CDR3 nucleotide sequence: TGTGCCAGCAGCAAGACAGGGGCTTCCCTTCAGCCCCAGCATTTT.

This clonotype was recorded a few times. This sequence joins TRBV18 and TRBJ2-3; D is ambiguous. This CDR3 has 12 residues. V lost 5 bases and J lost 6, with 9 bases in between. The germline V gene has CDR1 KGHSH and CDR2 LQKENI. This CDR3 is CASSDNGDTQYF. CDR3 nucleotide sequence: TGTGCCAGCTCAGACAATGGGGATACGCAGTATTTT.